This T cell receptor (beta chain) was found in a study of T cell repertoires in cytomegalovirus infection. This CDR3 contains 15 residues. The V gene's germline CDR1 is MNHNS and CDR2 SASEGT. J lost 1 base, V lost 6 bases, and 8 bases had no gene match. This clonotype was picked up a small number of times. Its antigen is still unknown. TCRdb ran MiXCR on the reads and lists one entry per CDR3 protein. The sample yields about 200,000 distinct CDR3 sequences, about a tenth seen once. The study's findings and limits: There were HLA-C-restricted CMV-specific TCR beta clonotypes dominating the ex vivo response.

The source material was PBMCs. The chain uses TRBV6-1 and TRBJ1-1; 7 nucleotides line up with TRBD1. This sequence was found in a human donor in good health (CMV status not recorded). Some clones in this sample may be carry-over from other donors' samples. The CDR3 loop reads CASRKRGGANTEAFF. The CDR3 DNA follows: TGTGCCAGCAGGAAACGAGGGGGCGCGAACACTGAAGCTTTCTTT.